The 24 T cell receptor beta chains listed next were all sequenced from one sample in a study of cytomegalovirus exposure and HLA in healthy donors. Method: immunoSEQ multiplex PCR; TCRdb's copy keeps in-frame clones and lacks some. The table has nearly 110,000 clones, about 87% seen once; the top ten hold around 1.9%. Sample: PBMCs. The receptors come from a woman under 30 in good health and CMV-seropositive.

This chain connects TRBV7-2 to TRBJ2-7; TRBD1 is a possible D gene (5 bases). V was clipped by 1 base and J by 3 bases, with 7 bases between them. The CDR3 is made up of 13 amino acids. The germline V gene has CDR1 SGHTA and CDR2 FQGNSA. The DNA for the CDR3 is TGTGCCAGCAGCTTAGGCAGGGACTACGAGCAGTACTTC. This encodes CASSLGRDYEQYF.

CDR3: CATSQDRDDGYTF. The CDR3 DNA sequence: TGTGCCACCAGCCAAGACAGGGATGATGGCTACACCTTC. The V gene is TRBV15, the J gene TRBJ1-2; 7 bases are a match to TRBD1. CDR3 length: 13 amino acids. Germline V gene sequence: CDR1 LNHNV, CDR2 YYDKDF (reference sequence). Trimming cost V 5 bases and J 6 bases; bases outside gene matches: 6.

V and J are TRBV2 and TRBJ1-1; 11 bases agree with TRBD1. Trimming at V came to 5 bases and at J to 4 bases, leaving 3 bases not matched to a gene. CDR3 length: 14 residues. Per the germline V gene, CDR1 is SNHLY and CDR2 is FYNNEI. For the CDR3, the DNA is TGTGCCAGCAGTTACGGGACAGGGGGCACTGAAGCTTTCTTT. It yields the protein CASSYGTGGTEAFF.

This clone was picked up one time. V usage is TRBV6-1 and J usage is TRBJ1-6, with 7 bases that match TRBD1. The trim removed 3 bases at V and 18 bases at J, leaving 11 bases unmatched. The V gene's germline CDR1 is MNHNS and CDR2 SASEGT. The CDR3 is 13 residues long. As DNA, the CDR3 is TGTGCCAGCAGTGACACAGGGACAGAACTACACCACTTT. Translated: CASSDTGTELHHF.

The genes are TRBV19 and TRBJ1-4, with 7 bases aligning to TRBD1. This CDR3 is built from 15 residues. Germline CDR1 LNHDA, CDR2 SQIVND (reference sequence). J lost 10 bases, V lost 10 bases, and 18 bases had no gene match. CDR3 amino acids: CATQNSGTELGKLFF. DNA for the CDR3: TGTGCCACCCAAAACTCCGGGACAGAACTGGGAAAACTGTTTTTT.

The rearrangement links TRBV2 to TRBJ1-5, with D tentatively TRBD1 (6 bases). V was clipped by 4 bases and J by 2 bases, with 9 bases between them. The CDR3 length is 14 residues. Looked up from germline, CDR1 is SNHLY and CDR2 is FYNNEI. Here the CDR3 reads CASSVQGRNQPQHF. In DNA, the CDR3 is TGTGCCAGCAGTGTACAGGGACGCAATCAGCCCCAGCATTTT.

The chain joins TRBV6-6 to TRBJ2-7, with D maybe TRBD1 (6 bases). The germline gives CDR1 MNHNY, CDR2 SVGAGI (reference sequence). With 6 bases removed from V and 2 bases from J, the gap between germline ends came to 14 bases. CDR3 length: 14 residues. This CDR3 is CASSPDGTTYEQYV. CDR3 nucleotides: TGTGCCAGCAGCCCCGACGGGACAACCTACGAGCAGTACGTC.

This clone was detected only once. The rearrangement joins TRBV6-5 to TRBJ1-3; D might be TRBD1 (5 bases). V was trimmed by 6 bases and J by 0 bases, leaving 9 bases between them. Germline V gene data show CDR1 as MNHEY and CDR2 as SVGAGI. This CDR3 has 14 amino acids. Here the CDR3 reads CASRQTASGNTIYF. The CDR3 nucleotides read TGTGCCAGCAGACAGACAGCCTCTGGAAACACCATATATTTT.

The rearrangement links TRBV9 to TRBJ2-1; TRBD2 agrees at 14 bases. This CDR3 is built from 19 residues. The J segment lost 7 bases and the V segment lost 3 bases, leaving 15 bases of the junction unmatched. CDR1 is SGDLS and CDR2 is YYNGEE in the germline V gene. In nucleotides, the CDR3 is TGTGCCAGCAGCGAGACTAGCGGGGGGGCCGCGGGACCTCCAAATGAGCAGTTCTTC. It specifies CASSETSGGAAGPPNEQFF. Based on the CDR3 plus reference TRBV9 and TRBJ2-1, the full variable domain is DSGVTQTPKHLITATGQRVTLRCSPRSGDLSVYWYQQSLDQGLQFLIQYYNGEERAKGNILERFSAQQFPDLHSELNLSSLELGDSALYFCASSETSGGAAGPPNEQFFGPGTRLTVL.

This chain links TRBV6-5 with TRBJ1-1; a weak D match, TRBD1 (6 bases). Germline CDR1 is MNHEY and CDR2 is SVGAGI. The CDR3 sequence is 15 residues long. V was clipped by 2 bases and J by 4 bases, with 14 bases between them. The CDR3 loop is CASSYPSGESTEAFF. The CDR3 region has the DNA TGTGCCAGCAGTTACCCTTCAGGGGAGAGCACTGAAGCTTTCTTT.

The CDR3 coding sequence is TGTGCCAGCAGTTACAGCGGGGGGGCCGGCAATGAGCAGTTCTTC. It is translated as CASSYSGGAGNEQFF. The chain carries TRBV6-6 and TRBJ2-1, with TRBD2 identical over 10 bases. V trimming: 2 bases; J trimming: 6 bases; junction bases outside the gene matches: 4. In germline, CDR1 is MNHNY, CDR2 SVGAGI (reference sequence). The CDR3 loop spans 15 amino acids.

The DNA of the CDR3 is TGCAGCGCTATGACAGGGCGGCGAGATGAGCAGTTCTTC. It is translated as CSAMTGRRDEQFF. The rearrangement joins TRBV29-1 to TRBJ2-1; TRBD1 matches at 7 bases. The CDR3 consists of 13 residues. Losses at the gene ends were 7 bases for V and 8 bases for J; bases not matched to a gene: 11. The germline CDR1 and CDR2 sequences are SQVTM and ANQGSEA.

The J gene is TRBJ1-2, the V gene TRBV29-1; weak D call: TRBD1 (5 bases). The germline V gene encodes CDR1 SQVTM and CDR2 ANQGSEA. The CDR3 contains 11 residues. V lost 0 bases to trimming and J lost 13 bases, with 12 bases between them. This CDR3 is CSVEDGGASTF. The CDR3 nucleotides read TGCAGCGTTGAAGACGGGGGTGCAAGCACCTTC.

The rearrangement uses TRBV6-6 and TRBJ2-5; tentative D call: TRBD2 (6 bases). This CDR3 contains 14 residues. Germline CDR1 MNHNY, CDR2 SVGAGI (reference sequence). V dropped 6 bases and J dropped 5 bases, with 16 bases sitting between them. The CDR3, as DNA: TGTGCCAGCAGCCGCGCGGGGCCTCCGGAGACCCAGTACTTC. Translating it yields CASSRAGPPETQYF.

This chain joins TRBV13 and TRBJ2-5; weak D call: TRBD2 (6 bases). Per the germline V gene, CDR1 is PRHDT and CDR2 is FYEKMQ (reference sequence). The V end was cut by 1 base, the J end by 4 bases, with 10 bases between. This CDR3 contains 14 residues. The CDR3 spells CASSLVGGGETQYF. In DNA form, the CDR3 reads TGTGCCAGCAGCTTAGTGGGGGGAGGAGAGACCCAGTACTTC.

This clone was observed once. This chain uses TRBV19 with TRBJ2-1, with 12 bases matching TRBD1. With V trimmed by 4 bases and J by 4 bases, 8 bases remained unmatched. The CDR3 loop spans 17 amino acids. Germline V CDR1 and CDR2: LNHDA, SQIVND (reference sequence). CDR3 coding DNA: TGTGCCAGTAGTACCCCCGGGACAGGGGGCATGTACAATGAGCAGTTCTTC. Encoded protein: CASSTPGTGGMYNEQFF.

As DNA, the CDR3 is TGCGCCAGCAGCCGGACTAGCGGAGAAGAGACCCAGTACTTC. It codes for CASSRTSGEETQYF. V and J are TRBV4-3 and TRBJ2-5, with TRBD2 matching 10 bases. This CDR3 is built from 14 residues. V was clipped by 4 bases and J by 3 bases; unmatched bases: 2. In germline, CDR1 is LGHNA, CDR2 YSLEER.

V is TRBV19 and J is TRBJ2-6; D may be TRBD1 (6 bases). In germline, CDR1 is LNHDA, CDR2 SQIVND (reference sequence). Trimming stripped 10 bases from V and 0 bases from J, with 13 bases between. The CDR3 is 15 amino acids. The DNA for the CDR3 is TGTGCCACGAGGACAGTCTTCTCTGGGGCCAACGTCCTGACTTTC. Translated: CATRTVFSGANVLTF. Complete variable domain (other parts from reference TRBV19 and TRBJ2-6): DGGITQSPKYLFRKEGQNVTLSCEQNLNHDAMYWYRQDPGQGLRLIYYSQIVNDFQKGDIAEGYSVSREKKESFPLTVTSAQKNPTAFYLCATRTVFSGANVLTFGAGSRLTVL.

The table lists this clone with a few counts. This rearrangement joins TRBV10-1 to TRBJ1-2; D is ambiguous. Germline loops: CDR1 WNHNN, CDR2 SYGVQD (reference sequence). The CDR3 runs to 13 residues. V shed 5 bases and J shed 4 bases, with 11 bases lying between them. The CDR3 sequence is CASSSGQGYGYTF. CDR3 DNA: TGCGCCAGCAGTTCGGGTCAAGGCTATGGCTACACCTTC.

The chain is built from TRBV15 and TRBJ1-5, with a tentative D call TRBD1 (6 bases). The CDR3 totals 13 residues. Germline CDR1 is LNHNV and CDR2 is YYDKDF (reference sequence). V lost 0 bases and J 15 bases, leaving 15 bases between the germline ends. CDR3 protein: CATSRDNPGQRHF. The CDR3, as DNA: TGTGCCACCAGCAGAGACAATCCGGGACAACGGCATTTT.

The chain couples TRBV6-4 to TRBJ2-1; no firm D call. The germline V gene encodes CDR1 MRHNA and CDR2 SNTAGT. There are 14 residues in the CDR3. Trimming left V 0 bases short and J 5 bases short, with 8 bases between. CDR3 coding DNA: TGTGCCAGCAGTGACTCGATTCAGAACAATGAGCAGTTCTTC. It is translated as CASSDSIQNNEQFF.

V gene TRBV20-1 combines with J gene TRBJ1-2; D call uncertain. V lost 3 bases to trimming and J lost 7 bases, with 6 bases between them. The germline CDR1 and CDR2 sequences are DFQATT and SNEGSKA (reference sequence). The CDR3 loop spans 10 amino acids. CDR3 amino acids: CSARAGGYTF. Here the CDR3 DNA reads TGCAGTGCTAGGGCAGGTGGCTACACCTTC.

V usage is TRBV7-2 and J usage is TRBJ1-3; 7 bases agree with TRBD1. Germline CDR1 is SGHTA and CDR2 is FQGNSA. This CDR3 is built from 15 residues. V was pared by 2 bases and J by 3 bases, with 4 bases of the junction left unmatched. The CDR3 DNA follows: TGTGCCAGCAGCTTAAACAGGGGAGGTGGAAACACCATATATTTT. Its protein is CASSLNRGGGNTIYF.

The rearrangement uses TRBV5-1 and TRBJ1-2; D possibly corresponds to TRBD1 (5 bases). Germline V gene sequence: CDR1 SGHRS, CDR2 YFSETQ. V lost 0 bases and J lost 4, with 13 bases in between. The length of the CDR3 is 15 residues. The CDR3 DNA reads TGCGCCAGCAGCTTGGAGACAGCCAGAGGCTATGGCTACACCTTC. This encodes CASSLETARGYGYTF.